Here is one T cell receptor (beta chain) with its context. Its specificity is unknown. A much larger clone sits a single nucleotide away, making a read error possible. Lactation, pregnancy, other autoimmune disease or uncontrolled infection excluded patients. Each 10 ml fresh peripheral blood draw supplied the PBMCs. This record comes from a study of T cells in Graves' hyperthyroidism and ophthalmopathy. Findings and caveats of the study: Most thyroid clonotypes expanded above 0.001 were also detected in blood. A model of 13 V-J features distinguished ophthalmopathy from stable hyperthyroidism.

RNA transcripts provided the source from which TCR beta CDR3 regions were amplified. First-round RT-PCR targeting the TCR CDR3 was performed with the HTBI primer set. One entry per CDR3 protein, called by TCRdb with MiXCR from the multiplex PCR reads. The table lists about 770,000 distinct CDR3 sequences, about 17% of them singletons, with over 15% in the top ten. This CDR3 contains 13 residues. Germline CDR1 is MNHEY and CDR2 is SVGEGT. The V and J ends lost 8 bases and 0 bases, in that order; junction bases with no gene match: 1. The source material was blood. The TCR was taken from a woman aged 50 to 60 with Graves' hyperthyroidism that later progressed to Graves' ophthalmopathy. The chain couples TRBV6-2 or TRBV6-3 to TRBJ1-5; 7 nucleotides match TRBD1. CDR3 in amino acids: CASGTDSNQPQHF. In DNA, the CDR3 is TGTGCCAGCGGGACAGATAGCAATCAGCCCCAGCATTTT.